The 27 T cell receptor beta chains below were found in one sample sequenced in a study of blood T cell repertoires in COVID-19 (TCRdb year 2020). Library preparation employed the immunoSEQ multiplex PCR assay. TCRdb took this table from immuneACCESS and kept in-frame rearrangements with V and J called. Such tables lack part of the clones; where checked against another copy, unresolved V genes explain under half of the gap, and the rest is unexplained. The sample includes just over 75,000 clones, with 87% observed a single time. 4% to 6% of the sample is taken by the ten largest. The specimen sequenced was peripheral blood. The receptors shown here come from an elderly woman with active or convalescent COVID-19.

V and J are TRBV7-9 and TRBJ1-2, with 9 bases aligning to TRBD1. Germline V gives CDR1 SEHNR, CDR2 FQNEAQ (reference sequence). This CDR3 is 14 amino acids long. Trimming removed 5 bases from V and 6 bases from J; junction bases left unmatched: 7. The CDR3 DNA reads as TGTGCCAGCAGCCTAACAGGGGGCGAGGATGGCTACACCTTC. Its translation: CASSLTGGEDGYTF.

In its sample, this clone was seen once. The rearrangement links TRBV5-4 to TRBJ2-3; 11 bases fit TRBD2. V lost 4 bases, J lost 5 bases, and 9 bases stayed unmatched. CDR1 and CDR2 from the germline V gene are SGHNT and YYREEE (reference sequence). This CDR3 spans 16 amino acids. In DNA, the CDR3 is TGTGCCAGCAGCGCCGGGCTAGCGGGGGGCGAAGATACGCAGTATTTT. This translates into CASSAGLAGGEDTQYF. Full variable domain (remainder filled in from reference TRBV5-4 and TRBJ2-3): ETGVTQSPTHLIKTRGQQVTLRCSSQSGHNTVSWYQQALGQGPQFIFQYYREEENGRGNFPPRFSGLQFPNYSSELNVNALELDDSALYLCASSAGLAGGEDTQYFGPGTRLTVL.

The V and J genes are TRBV19 and TRBJ2-3; TRBD2 agrees at 13 bases. The CDR3 sequence is 16 residues long. CDR1 LNHDA and CDR2 SQIVND come from the germline V gene (reference sequence). Unmatched junction bases numbered 5, after V lost 5 bases and J lost 3 bases. DNA for the CDR3: TGTGCCAGTAGTCGCGGACTAGCGGGGGTAACAGATACGCAGTATTTT. It is translated as CASSRGLAGVTDTQYF.

The V and J genes are TRBV13 and TRBJ2-7; the D gene is possibly TRBD1 (5 bases). The CDR3 has 12 residues. CDR1 is PRHDT and CDR2 is FYEKMQ in the germline V gene (reference sequence). V was cut by 6 bases and J by 6 bases, with 12 bases left in between. The DNA for the CDR3 is TGTGCCAGCAGGGAGTCAGGGTCCGAGCAGTACTTC. It yields the protein CASRESGSEQYF.

This chain uses TRBV10-3 with TRBJ1-2; D is perhaps TRBD1 (5 bases). Trimming stripped 3 bases from V and 5 bases from J, with 10 bases between. This CDR3 has 13 residues. CDR1 is ENHRY and CDR2 is SYGVKD in the germline V gene. The CDR3 is CAISDQTVYGYTF. The CDR3 DNA follows: TGTGCCATCAGTGATCAGACAGTATATGGCTACACCTTC.

This chain connects TRBV5-4 to TRBJ2-5; 11 nucleotides match TRBD2. Germline CDR1 reads SGHNT; CDR2 reads YYREEE (reference sequence). The CDR3 runs to 18 residues. J lost 5 bases, V lost 2 bases, and 14 bases had no gene match. The CDR3 here is CASSFELAGAPLGETQYF. As DNA, the CDR3 is TGTGCCAGCAGCTTCGAACTAGCGGGGGCTCCCCTCGGGGAGACCCAGTACTTC.

V gene TRBV9 combines with J gene TRBJ2-1; tentatively, D is TRBD2 (6 bases). The CDR3 sequence is 15 residues long. V was shortened by 0 bases and J by 8 bases, with 15 bases between the two germline ends. Germline loops: CDR1 SGDLS, CDR2 YYNGEE. The CDR3 nucleotides read TGTGCCAGCAGCGTAGAGGGACTCCCCGGGGATGAGCAGTTCTTC. Translation gives CASSVEGLPGDEQFF.

This clone was detected only a few times. J is TRBJ1-3 and V is TRBV5-1, with 7 bases aligning to TRBD1. Germline CDR1 is SGHRS and CDR2 is YFSETQ. This CDR3 is built from 20 residues. V gave up 0 bases and J gave up 0 bases; unmatched junction bases: 15. Here the CDR3 DNA reads TGCGCCAGCAGCTTGGAGCCCCCCTCCGGGACAGCCCGCTCTGGAAACACCATATATTTT. This codes for CASSLEPPSGTARSGNTIYF.

The rearrangement links TRBV7-2 to TRBJ2-1; D unresolved. There are 15 residues in the CDR3. Germline assignment: CDR1 SGHTA and CDR2 FQGNSA. V was cut by 2 bases and J by 3 bases, with 11 bases left in between. DNA of the CDR3: TGTGCCAGCAGCTTACTCGGAGCATTCTACAATGAGCAGTTCTTC. Its protein is CASSLLGAFYNEQFF.

V and J are TRBV4-3 and TRBJ2-2, with D possibly being TRBD1 (5 bases). Germline lookup yields CDR1 LGHNA and CDR2 YSLEER. This CDR3 region has 16 residues. V lost 0 bases to trimming and J lost 4 bases, with 12 bases between them. The CDR3 loop reads CASSQEVTRVTGELFF. In DNA form, the CDR3 reads TGCGCCAGCAGCCAAGAGGTCACCAGGGTCACCGGGGAGCTGTTTTTT.

The CDR3 region is CASRELGTRNQPQHF. Written as DNA, the CDR3 is TGTGCCAGTAGGGAGCTCGGGACTCGCAATCAGCCCCAGCATTTT. The chain links TRBV19 to TRBJ1-5, with a tentative D call TRBD1 (5 bases). The germline V gene encodes CDR1 LNHDA and CDR2 SQIVND (reference sequence). The CDR3 spans 15 residues. The V and J ends lost 6 bases and 2 bases respectively, with 14 bases between them.

The genes are TRBV25-1 and TRBJ1-2, with a weak D call TRBD1 (5 bases). Germline V CDR1 and CDR2: MGHDK, SYGVNS. There are 14 residues in the CDR3. Trimming cost V 2 bases and J 3 bases, with 10 bases left between them. The CDR3 is CASSERRQHYGYTF. The DNA for the CDR3 is TGTGCCAGCAGTGAAAGGAGACAGCACTATGGCTACACCTTC.

J is TRBJ2-2 and V is TRBV5-1; 10 positions match TRBD1. The CDR3 sequence is 16 residues long. Per the germline V gene, CDR1 is SGHRS and CDR2 is YFSETQ. V shed 0 bases, J shed 5 bases, and the junction held 4 bases outside the gene matches. The DNA for the CDR3 is TGCGCCAGCAGCTTGGGGGACAGGGGAGGAACCGGGGAGCTGTTTTTT. It specifies CASSLGDRGGTGELFF.

The chain recombines TRBV6-2 or TRBV6-3 with TRBJ2-7; D is undetermined. Per the germline V gene, CDR1 is MNHEY and CDR2 is SVGEGT. The V end lost 0 bases, the J end lost 9 bases, and 24 bases lay between the germline ends. The CDR3 runs to 17 residues. The CDR3 sequence: CASSYSSRGLGLFGQYF. Here the CDR3 DNA reads TGTGCCAGCAGTTACTCCTCCAGAGGTCTGGGTTTGTTCGGGCAGTACTTC.

J is TRBJ2-3 and V is TRBV9; the match to TRBD2 covers 9 bases. The CDR3 consists of 15 residues. The germline V gene encodes CDR1 SGDLS and CDR2 YYNGEE. With 4 bases clipped from V and 0 bases from J, the junction kept 3 bases outside the gene matches. In DNA, the CDR3 is TGTGCCAGCAGCAGCGGGGGGCATAGCACAGATACGCAGTATTTT. Encoded protein: CASSSGGHSTDTQYF.

The gene calls are TRBV5-1 and TRBJ1-2, with TRBD1 identical over 7 bases. The CDR3 consists of 14 residues. Trimming removed 0 bases from V and 6 bases from J; junction bases left unmatched: 5. Germline-derived CDR1 and CDR2 are SGHRS and YFSETQ. CDR3 in amino acids: CASSLVRGPDGYTF. Here the CDR3 DNA reads TGCGCCAGCAGCTTGGTAAGGGGGCCCGATGGCTACACCTTC. Using reference TRBV5-1 and TRBJ1-2 for the parts outside the CDR3, the full variable domain is KAGVTQTPRYLIKTRGQQVTLSCSPISGHRSVSWYQQTPGQGLQFLFEYFSETQRNKGNFPGRFSGRQFSNSRSEMNVSTLELGDSALYLCASSLVRGPDGYTFGSGTRLTVV.

This clone is a singleton in its sample. The chain carries TRBV7-3 and TRBJ2-2, with 7 bases lining up with TRBD2. Trimming cost V 4 bases and J 2 bases; bases outside gene matches: 7. The CDR3 totals 16 residues. The germline V gene has CDR1 SGHTA and CDR2 FQGTGA. In nucleotides, the CDR3 is TGTGCCAGCAGCTCCCTGGGGGGGATTAACACCGGGGAGCTGTTTTTT. It encodes CASSSLGGINTGELFF.

V gene TRBV9 combines with J gene TRBJ1-5; D call uncertain. Germline assignment: CDR1 SGDLS and CDR2 YYNGEE. The CDR3 contains 14 residues. Between the trimmed V and J ends, which lost 3 bases and 7 bases, there was a span of 14 bases. Here the CDR3 reads CASSANNRGQPQHF. The DNA for the CDR3 is TGTGCCAGCAGCGCCAATAACCGAGGGCAGCCCCAGCATTTT. The variable domain in full, completed from reference TRBV9 and TRBJ1-5, reads DSGVTQTPKHLITATGQRVTLRCSPRSGDLSVYWYQQSLDQGLQFLIQYYNGEERAKGNILERFSAQQFPDLHSELNLSSLELGDSALYFCASSANNRGQPQHFGDGTRLSIL.

V and J are TRBV7-9 and TRBJ2-7; 12 bases agree with TRBD1. The germline gives CDR1 SEHNR, CDR2 FQNEAQ (reference sequence). V shed 1 base, J shed 5 bases, and the junction held 6 bases outside the gene matches. The CDR3 has 16 residues. This CDR3 reads CASSLGGTGGLHEQYF. In DNA form, the CDR3 reads TGTGCCAGCAGCTTAGGAGGGACAGGGGGCCTCCACGAGCAGTACTTC.

The chain recombines TRBV6-6 with TRBJ2-7; 8 positions match TRBD1. The CDR3 has 14 residues. Trimming removed 7 bases from V and 3 bases from J; junction bases left unmatched: 8. Germline V lookup: CDR1 MNHNY, CDR2 SVGAGI (reference sequence). Here the CDR3 reads CASTHGQGVYEQYF. The CDR3, as DNA: TGTGCCAGCACCCACGGACAGGGCGTCTACGAGCAGTACTTC.

The V call is TRBV19, the J call TRBJ1-1, with TRBD1 identical over 9 bases. Germline trimming cut 6 bases from V and 5 bases from J; bases unmatched to any gene: 10. The germline V gene encodes CDR1 LNHDA and CDR2 SQIVND (reference sequence). The CDR3 contains 15 residues. CDR3: CASSLQTGGRTEAFF. The CDR3 DNA follows: TGTGCCAGTAGCCTGCAAACAGGGGGCAGGACTGAAGCTTTCTTT.

The chain has TRBV6-2 or TRBV6-3 and TRBJ2-1; tentatively, D is TRBD2 (6 bases). This CDR3 region has 17 residues. The ends were cut back, 3 bases at V and 5 bases at J, with 20 bases in the middle. The germline V gene has CDR1 MNHEY and CDR2 SVGEGT. This CDR3 is CASSYRDSWGIHNEQFF. The CDR3 coding sequence is TGTGCCAGCAGTTATCGGGACTCCTGGGGGATACACAATGAGCAGTTCTTC.

V and J are TRBV30 and TRBJ1-1; possibly TRBD1 for D (6 bases). Looked up from germline, CDR1 is GTSNPN and CDR2 is SVGIG (reference sequence). CDR3 length: 15 amino acids. V was clipped by 2 bases and J by 1 base, with 14 bases between them. Here the CDR3 DNA reads TGTGCCTGGAGTCTCCGGGGGGGGCGGAACACTGAAGCTTTCTTT. Translation: CAWSLRGGRNTEAFF. The entire variable domain, with the rest obtained from reference TRBV30 and TRBJ1-1, is as follows: SQTIHQWPATLVQPVGSPLSLECTVEGTSNPNLYWYRQAAGRGLQLLFYSVGIGQISSEVPQNLSASRPQDRQFILSSKKLLLSDSGFYLCAWSLRGGRNTEAFFGQGTRLTVV.

The V call is TRBV5-6, the J call TRBJ1-2, with D perhaps TRBD1 (5 bases). Between the trimmed V and J ends, which lost 4 bases and 4 bases, there was a span of 20 bases. In germline, CDR1 is SGHDT, CDR2 YYEEEE. The CDR3 has 16 amino acids. The CDR3 DNA follows: TGTGCCAGCAGCCCCGGGACTGGAGGCTTCTTCTATGGCTACACCTTC. The encoded protein is CASSPGTGGFFYGYTF.

The CDR3 region has the DNA TGCGCCAGCCGACGGACAGACGGAAACACCATATATTTT. It translates to CASRRTDGNTIYF. The chain combines TRBV5-1 with TRBJ1-3, with D tentatively TRBD1 (6 bases). The CDR3 length is 13 residues. Germline-derived CDR1 and CDR2 are SGHRS and YFSETQ. V dropped 7 bases and J dropped 4 bases, with 12 bases sitting between them. The entire variable domain, with the rest obtained from reference TRBV5-1 and TRBJ1-3, is as follows: KAGVTQTPRYLIKTRGQQVTLSCSPISGHRSVSWYQQTPGQGLQFLFEYFSETQRNKGNFPGRFSGRQFSNSRSEMNVSTLELGDSALYLCASRRTDGNTIYFGEGSWLTVV.

The chain combines TRBV12-3 or TRBV12-4 with TRBJ1-1; 7 positions match TRBD1. CDR3 length: 13 residues. Trimming took 5 bases from V and 10 from J; bases not matched to a gene: 10. CDR3 DNA: TGTGCCAGCAGTCCAGGGGGTGGGTCGGCAGCTTTCTTT. This sequence encodes CASSPGGGSAAFF.

This clone was found a few times. The chain uses TRBV10-2 and TRBJ2-7; 14 positions agree with TRBD2. V shed 6 bases, J shed 6 bases, and the junction held 7 bases outside the gene matches. The CDR3 is 15 residues long. CDR1 and CDR2 from the germline V gene are WSHSY and SAAADI. The CDR3 DNA reads as TGCGCCAGCAGACCCGGACTAGCGGGAGGAGGCGAGCAGTACTTC. It encodes CASRPGLAGGGEQYF.